This paragraph reports one T cell receptor (beta chain). These data originate in a study of T cell changes during pregnancy in multiple sclerosis. The table came from immunoSEQ multiplex PCR; TCRdb's copy has only in-frame clones and leaves some out. Of 20,000 to 25,000 clones listed, roughly 90% were seen once; the top ten hold under 1.4%. Here the sequenced sample was CD4+ T cells from peripheral blood mononuclear cells, taken in the first trimester of pregnancy. The clonotype was recovered from a female donor in good health, enrolled as a control in a pregnancy study.

The chain's CDR3 is CASALGVYYEQYF. The CDR3 nucleotides are TGTGCTAGTGCCCTGGGAGTGTACTACGAGCAGTACTTC. The chain employs TRBV12-5 and TRBJ2-7, with D tentatively TRBD2 (5 bases). The CDR3 has 13 residues. With 7 bases removed from V and 3 bases from J, the gap between germline ends came to 13 bases. Germline V CDR1 and CDR2: LGHNT, FRNRAP.